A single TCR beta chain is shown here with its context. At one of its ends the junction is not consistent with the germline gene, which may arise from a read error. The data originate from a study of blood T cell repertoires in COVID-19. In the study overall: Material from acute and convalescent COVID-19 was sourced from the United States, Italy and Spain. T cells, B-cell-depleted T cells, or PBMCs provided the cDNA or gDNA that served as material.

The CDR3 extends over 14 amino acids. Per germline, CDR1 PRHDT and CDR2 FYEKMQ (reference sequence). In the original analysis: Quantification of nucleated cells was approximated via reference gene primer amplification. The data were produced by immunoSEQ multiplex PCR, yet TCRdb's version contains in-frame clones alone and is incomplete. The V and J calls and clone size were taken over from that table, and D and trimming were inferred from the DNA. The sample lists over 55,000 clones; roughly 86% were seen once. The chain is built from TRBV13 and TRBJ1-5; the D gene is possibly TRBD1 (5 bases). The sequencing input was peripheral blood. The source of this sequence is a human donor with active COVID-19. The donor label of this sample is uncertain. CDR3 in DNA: TGTGCCAGCAGCATAGGAGGGGTGGGTCAGCCCCAGCATTTT. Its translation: CASSIGGVGQPQHF.